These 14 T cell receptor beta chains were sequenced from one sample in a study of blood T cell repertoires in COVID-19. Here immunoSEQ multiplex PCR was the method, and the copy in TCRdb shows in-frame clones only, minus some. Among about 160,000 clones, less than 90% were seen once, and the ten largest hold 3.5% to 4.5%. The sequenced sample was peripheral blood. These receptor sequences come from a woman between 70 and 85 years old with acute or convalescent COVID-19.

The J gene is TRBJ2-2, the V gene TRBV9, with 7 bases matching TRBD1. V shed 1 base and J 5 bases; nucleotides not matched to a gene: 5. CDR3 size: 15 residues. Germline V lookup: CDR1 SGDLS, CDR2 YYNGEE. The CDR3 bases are TGTGCCAGCAGCGTATTGGGACAGCGGACCGGGGAGCTGTTTTTT. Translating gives CASSVLGQRTGELFF. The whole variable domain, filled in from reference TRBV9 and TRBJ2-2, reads DSGVTQTPKHLITATGQRVTLRCSPRSGDLSVYWYQQSLDQGLQFLIQYYNGEERAKGNILERFSAQQFPDLHSELNLSSLELGDSALYFCASSVLGQRTGELFFGEGSRLTVL.

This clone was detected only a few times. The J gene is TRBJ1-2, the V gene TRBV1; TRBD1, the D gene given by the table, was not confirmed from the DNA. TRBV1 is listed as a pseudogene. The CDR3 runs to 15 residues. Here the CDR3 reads CTSSQDLTGTYGYTF. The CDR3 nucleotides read TGCACCAGCAGCCAAGATCTGACAGGAACCTATGGCTACACCTTC.

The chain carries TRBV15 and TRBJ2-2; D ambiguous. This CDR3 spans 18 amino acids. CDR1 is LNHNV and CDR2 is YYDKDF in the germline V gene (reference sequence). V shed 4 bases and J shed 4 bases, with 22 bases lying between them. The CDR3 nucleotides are TGTGCCACCAGCATACTACCAAGCCCAACTTCTCTCACCGGGGAGCTGTTTTTT. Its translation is CATSILPSPTSLTGELFF.

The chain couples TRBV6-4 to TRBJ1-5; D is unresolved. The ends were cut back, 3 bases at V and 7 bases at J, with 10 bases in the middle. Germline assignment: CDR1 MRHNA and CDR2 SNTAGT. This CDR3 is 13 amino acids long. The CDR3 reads CASSESTKQPQHF. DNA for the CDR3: TGTGCCAGCAGTGAAAGCACCAAACAGCCCCAGCATTTT.

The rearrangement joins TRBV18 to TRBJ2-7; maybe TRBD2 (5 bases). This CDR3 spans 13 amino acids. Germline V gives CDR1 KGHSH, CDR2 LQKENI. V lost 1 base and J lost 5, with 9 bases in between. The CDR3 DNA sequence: TGTGCCAGCTCACCACTAATCGGGGACGAGCAGTACTTC. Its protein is CASSPLIGDEQYF.

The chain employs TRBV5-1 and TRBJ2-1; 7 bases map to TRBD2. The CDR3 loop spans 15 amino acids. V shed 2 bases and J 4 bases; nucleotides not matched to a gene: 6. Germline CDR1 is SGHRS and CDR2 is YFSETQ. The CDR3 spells CASSLRAGSYNEQFF. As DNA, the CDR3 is TGCGCCAGCAGCTTAAGAGCGGGGTCATACAATGAGCAGTTCTTC. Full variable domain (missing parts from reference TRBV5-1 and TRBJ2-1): KAGVTQTPRYLIKTRGQQVTLSCSPISGHRSVSWYQQTPGQGLQFLFEYFSETQRNKGNFPGRFSGRQFSNSRSEMNVSTLELGDSALYLCASSLRAGSYNEQFFGPGTRLTVL.

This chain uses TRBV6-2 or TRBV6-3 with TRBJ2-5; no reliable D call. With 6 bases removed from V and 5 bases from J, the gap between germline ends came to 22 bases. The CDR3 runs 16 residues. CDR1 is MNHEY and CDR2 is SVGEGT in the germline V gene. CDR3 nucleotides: TGTGCCAGCAGCCGCCTAGGAAATAGGAATTACGAGACCCAGTACTTC. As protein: CASSRLGNRNYETQYF.

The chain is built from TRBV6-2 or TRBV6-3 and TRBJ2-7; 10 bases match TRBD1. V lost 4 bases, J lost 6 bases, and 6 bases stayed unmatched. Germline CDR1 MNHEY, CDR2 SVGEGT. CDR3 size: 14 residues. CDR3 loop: CASSWGQGFGEQYF. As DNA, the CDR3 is TGTGCCAGCAGTTGGGGACAGGGGTTCGGCGAGCAGTACTTC.

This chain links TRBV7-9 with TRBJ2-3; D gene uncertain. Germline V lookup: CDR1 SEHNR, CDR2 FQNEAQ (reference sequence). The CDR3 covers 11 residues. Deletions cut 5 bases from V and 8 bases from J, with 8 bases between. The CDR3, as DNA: TGTGCCAGCAGCCTGAGTGGTACGCAGTATTTT. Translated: CASSLSGTQYF.

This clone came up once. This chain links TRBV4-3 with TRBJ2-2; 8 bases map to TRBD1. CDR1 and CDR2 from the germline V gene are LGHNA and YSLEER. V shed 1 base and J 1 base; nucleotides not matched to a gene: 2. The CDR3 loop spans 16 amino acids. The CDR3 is CASSQGGTGNTGELFF. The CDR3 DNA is TGCGCCAGCAGCCAAGGGGGGACAGGGAACACCGGGGAGCTGTTTTTT.

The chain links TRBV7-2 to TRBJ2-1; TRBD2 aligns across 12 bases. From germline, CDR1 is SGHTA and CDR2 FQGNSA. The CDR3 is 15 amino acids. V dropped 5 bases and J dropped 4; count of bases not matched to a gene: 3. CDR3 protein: CASSATSGGYNEQFF. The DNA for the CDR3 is TGTGCCAGCAGCGCCACTAGCGGGGGGTACAATGAGCAGTTCTTC.

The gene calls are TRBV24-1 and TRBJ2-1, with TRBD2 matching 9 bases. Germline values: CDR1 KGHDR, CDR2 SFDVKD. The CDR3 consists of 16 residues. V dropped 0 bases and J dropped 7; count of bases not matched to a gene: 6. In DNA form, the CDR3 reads TGTGCCACCAGTGATTTGTGGCGGGAGGGTGAGAATGAGCAGTTCTTC. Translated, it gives CATSDLWREGENEQFF.

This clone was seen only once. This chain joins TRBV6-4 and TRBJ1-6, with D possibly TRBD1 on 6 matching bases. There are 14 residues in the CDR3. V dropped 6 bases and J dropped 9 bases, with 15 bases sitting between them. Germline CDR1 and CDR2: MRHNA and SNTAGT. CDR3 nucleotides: TGTGCCAGCAGGCCCCAGGGGAATGGTTCACCCCTCCACTTT. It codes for CASRPQGNGSPLHF.

As DNA, the CDR3 is TGCGCCAGCAGCTCGGGACAGGGGGCCTGGGGCTACACCTTC. This sequence encodes CASSSGQGAWGYTF. The V gene is TRBV5-1, the J gene TRBJ1-2, with 12 bases fitting TRBD1. V trimming: 3 bases; J trimming: 8 bases; junction bases outside the gene matches: 5. The CDR3 covers 14 residues. Germline assignment: CDR1 SGHRS and CDR2 YFSETQ.